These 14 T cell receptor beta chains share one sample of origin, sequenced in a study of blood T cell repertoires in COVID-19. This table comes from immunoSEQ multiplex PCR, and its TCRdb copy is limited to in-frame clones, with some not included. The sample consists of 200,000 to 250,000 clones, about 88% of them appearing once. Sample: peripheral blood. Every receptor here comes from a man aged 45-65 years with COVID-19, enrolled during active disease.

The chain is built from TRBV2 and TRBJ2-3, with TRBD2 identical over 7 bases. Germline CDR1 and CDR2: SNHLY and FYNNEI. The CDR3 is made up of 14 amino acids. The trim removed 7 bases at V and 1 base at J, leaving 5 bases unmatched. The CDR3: CASMTGGGTDTQYF. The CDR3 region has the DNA TGTGCCAGCATGACGGGAGGAGGCACAGATACGCAGTATTTT.

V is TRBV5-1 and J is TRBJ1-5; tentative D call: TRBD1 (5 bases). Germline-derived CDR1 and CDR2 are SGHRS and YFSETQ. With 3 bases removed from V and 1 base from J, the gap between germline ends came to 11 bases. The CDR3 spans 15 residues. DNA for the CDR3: TGCGCCAGCAGCTCCGGTTGGGGCAGCAATCAGCCCCAGCATTTT. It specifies CASSSGWGSNQPQHF.

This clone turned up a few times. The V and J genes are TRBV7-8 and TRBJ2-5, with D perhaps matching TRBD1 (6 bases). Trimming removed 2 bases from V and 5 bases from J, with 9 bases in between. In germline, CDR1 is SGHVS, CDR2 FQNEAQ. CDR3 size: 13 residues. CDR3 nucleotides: TGTGCCAGCAGCTTAAGGGGGATGGAGACCCAGTACTTC. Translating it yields CASSLRGMETQYF.

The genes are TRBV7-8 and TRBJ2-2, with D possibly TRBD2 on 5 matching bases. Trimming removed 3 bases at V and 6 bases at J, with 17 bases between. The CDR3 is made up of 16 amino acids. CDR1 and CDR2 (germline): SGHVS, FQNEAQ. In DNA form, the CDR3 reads TGTGCCAGCAGCTTGCAACTAGATCCTAATGCCGGGGAGCTGTTTTTT. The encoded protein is CASSLQLDPNAGELFF.

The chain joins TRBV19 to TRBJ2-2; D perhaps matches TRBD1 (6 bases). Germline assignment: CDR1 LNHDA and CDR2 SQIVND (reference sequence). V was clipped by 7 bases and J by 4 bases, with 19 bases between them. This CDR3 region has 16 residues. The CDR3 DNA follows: TGTGCCAGTATTTTCCGAATCGGACAGTCCACCGGGGAGCTGTTTTTT. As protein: CASIFRIGQSTGELFF.

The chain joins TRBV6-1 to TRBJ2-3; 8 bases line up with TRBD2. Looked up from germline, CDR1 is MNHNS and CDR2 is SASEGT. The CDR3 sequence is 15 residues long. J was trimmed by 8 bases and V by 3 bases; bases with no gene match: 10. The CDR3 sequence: CASSDPGGAEGTQYF. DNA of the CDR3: TGTGCCAGCAGTGACCCGGGAGGGGCGGAGGGTACGCAGTATTTT.

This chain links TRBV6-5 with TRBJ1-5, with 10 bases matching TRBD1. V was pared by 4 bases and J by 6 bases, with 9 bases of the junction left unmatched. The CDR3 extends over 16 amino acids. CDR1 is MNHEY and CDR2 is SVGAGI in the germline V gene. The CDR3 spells CASSSRTGGTSQPQHF. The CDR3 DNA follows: TGTGCCAGCAGTTCACGGACAGGGGGGACCAGTCAGCCCCAGCATTTT.

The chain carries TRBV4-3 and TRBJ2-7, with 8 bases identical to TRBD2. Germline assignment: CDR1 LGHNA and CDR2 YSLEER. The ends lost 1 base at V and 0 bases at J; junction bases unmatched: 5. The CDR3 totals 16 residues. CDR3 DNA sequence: TGCGCCAGCAGCCAAGGAGCGGGGGTAAGCTCCTACGAGCAGTACTTC. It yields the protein CASSQGAGVSSYEQYF.

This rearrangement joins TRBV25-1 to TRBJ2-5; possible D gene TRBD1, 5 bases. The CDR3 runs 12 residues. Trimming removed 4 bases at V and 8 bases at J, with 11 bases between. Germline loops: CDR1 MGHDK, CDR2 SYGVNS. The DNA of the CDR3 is TGTGCCAGCAGTGGGGGCTCGTTAACCCAGTACTTC. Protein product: CASSGGSLTQYF.

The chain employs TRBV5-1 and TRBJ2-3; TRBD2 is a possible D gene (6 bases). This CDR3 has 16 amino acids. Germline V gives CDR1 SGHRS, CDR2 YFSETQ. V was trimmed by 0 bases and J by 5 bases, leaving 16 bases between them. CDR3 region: CASSLAGGRIVDTQYF. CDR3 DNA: TGCGCCAGCAGCTTGGCCGGGGGAAGAATAGTAGATACGCAGTATTTT.

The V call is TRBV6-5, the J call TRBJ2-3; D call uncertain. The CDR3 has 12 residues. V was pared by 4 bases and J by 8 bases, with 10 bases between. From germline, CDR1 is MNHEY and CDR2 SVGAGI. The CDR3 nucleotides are TGTGCCAGCAGTTCAACGACGGGTACGCAGTATTTT. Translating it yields CASSSTTGTQYF.

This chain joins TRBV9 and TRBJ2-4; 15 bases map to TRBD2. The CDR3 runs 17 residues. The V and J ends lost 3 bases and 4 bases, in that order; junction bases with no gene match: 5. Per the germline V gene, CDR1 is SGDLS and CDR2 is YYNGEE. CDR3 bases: TGTGCCAGCAGCGCCGGGACTAGCGGGGGGCCGAAAAACATTCAGTACTTC. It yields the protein CASSAGTSGGPKNIQYF.

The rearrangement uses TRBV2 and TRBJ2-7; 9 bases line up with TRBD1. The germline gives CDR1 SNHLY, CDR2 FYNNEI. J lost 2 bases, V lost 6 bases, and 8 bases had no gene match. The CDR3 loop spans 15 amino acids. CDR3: CASRRLDRGAYEQYF. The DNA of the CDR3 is TGTGCCAGCAGAAGACTAGACAGGGGGGCCTACGAGCAGTACTTC. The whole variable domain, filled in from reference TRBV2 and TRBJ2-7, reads EPEVTQTPSHQVTQMGQEVILRCVPISNHLYFYWYRQILGQKVEFLVSFYNNEISEKSEIFDDQFSVERPDGSNFTLKIRSTKLEDSAMYFCASRRLDRGAYEQYFGPGTRLTVT.

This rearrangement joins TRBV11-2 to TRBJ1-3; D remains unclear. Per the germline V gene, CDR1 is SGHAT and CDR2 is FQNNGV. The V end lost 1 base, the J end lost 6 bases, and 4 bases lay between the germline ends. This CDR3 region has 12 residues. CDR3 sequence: CASSLVLNTIYF. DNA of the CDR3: TGTGCCAGCAGCTTAGTCCTAAACACCATATATTTT.